The sequence of this TCR beta chain was determined in a study of response to subunit inactivated influenza vaccine. Regarding the study as a whole: That few new T cells are recruited by each seasonal influenza vaccination was the authors' suggestion.

MiXCR was run by TCRdb on the RT-PCR reads, yielding one entry per CDR3 protein. The sample has under 950,000 distinct CDR3 sequences; 21% are singletons. There are 13 residues in the CDR3. V dropped 7 bases and J dropped 3 bases, with 10 bases sitting between them. Germline V lookup: CDR1 SNHLY, CDR2 FYNNEI. As concerns this clonotype: The antigen is undetermined.

The chain employs TRBV2 and TRBJ1-5; D possibly corresponds to TRBD1 (6 bases). This specimen was PBMCs from blood, taken about 5 days after vaccination. This receptor was obtained from a man in his fifties or sixties who received an inactivated influenza vaccine. The CDR3 nucleotides read TGTGCCAGCACTGGACAGTTCAATCAGCCCCAGCATTTT. Translation: CASTGQFNQPQHF.